These 21 T cell receptor beta chains share one sample of origin, sequenced in a study of shared clonotypes between healthy human individuals. Method: immunoSEQ multiplex PCR; TCRdb's copy keeps in-frame clones and lacks some. The sample has about a million clones, about 80% seen once; the top ten hold about 0.94%. The sample taken for sequencing was memory CD4+ T cells from PBMCs. The subset is: CD45RA-negative fraction. The receptors shown here come from a man in his late teens or twenties in good health. Some clones in this sample may be carry-over from other donors' samples.

The rearrangement uses TRBV18 and TRBJ1-2, with D uncertain. The V gene's germline CDR1 is KGHSH and CDR2 LQKENI. This CDR3 has 14 amino acids. V shed 2 bases and J shed 2 bases, with 9 bases lying between them. The CDR3 loop reads CASSPSLGNYGYTF. The CDR3 DNA reads as TGTGCCAGCTCACCATCTTTGGGCAACTATGGCTACACCTTC.

This clone was picked up many times. This sequence joins TRBV2 and TRBJ1-5; D may be TRBD1 (5 bases). Per germline, CDR1 SNHLY and CDR2 FYNNEI. Trimming cost V 3 bases and J 0 bases, with 6 bases left between them. This CDR3 has 14 residues. The CDR3 is CASSEGDSNQPQHF. The CDR3 nucleotides are TGTGCCAGCAGTGAGGGGGATAGCAATCAGCCCCAGCATTTT.

The rearrangement uses TRBV28 and TRBJ1-1, with a weak D call TRBD1 (5 bases). The CDR3 length is 14 residues. From germline, CDR1 is MDHEN and CDR2 SYDVKM. Trimming took 5 bases from V and 7 from J, leaving 17 bases between them. CDR3 DNA sequence: TGTGCCAGCAGTGCCTGGGACCGCACAATTGAAGCTTTCTTT. Translating gives CASSAWDRTIEAFF.

This clone was recorded once. A read error is possible here, since a much larger clone lies one base away. The chain links TRBV5-1 to TRBJ1-1; maybe TRBD1 (5 bases). Germline CDR1 and CDR2: SGHRS and YFSETQ. The germline V and J ends were trimmed by 4 bases and 3 bases, with 10 bases remaining between them. The CDR3 is made up of 13 amino acids. CDR3 region: CASSTVGDTEAFF. As DNA, the CDR3 is TGCGCCAGCAGCACAGTAGGGGACACTGAAGCTTTCTTT.

The gene calls are TRBV28 and TRBJ2-7; possibly TRBD1 for D (5 bases). Germline values: CDR1 MDHEN, CDR2 SYDVKM. CDR3 length equals 13 residues. The germline V and J ends were trimmed by 2 bases and 4 bases, with 9 bases remaining between them. The CDR3 sequence is CASSLPTVYEQYF. The DNA for the CDR3 is TGTGCCAGCAGTTTACCGACAGTTTACGAGCAGTACTTC.

Here the CDR3 DNA reads TGTGCCAGCACACAGCGGGGGGTAAGCAATGAGCAGTTCTTC. It codes for CASTQRGVSNEQFF. The V and J genes are TRBV21-1 and TRBJ2-1; TRBD2 reflects the table's D call only, with no check against the DNA. TRBV21-1 is designated a pseudogene. The CDR3 extends over 14 amino acids.

The genes are TRBV4-1 and TRBJ1-5; TRBD1 matches 11 bases. The CDR3 spans 15 residues. Germline lookup yields CDR1 MGHRA and CDR2 YSYEKL. V was clipped by 4 bases and J by 7 bases; unmatched bases: 6. CDR3 bases: TGCGCCAGCAGCCCCGAGGGACAGGGGGACCAGCCCCAGCATTTT. As protein: CASSPEGQGDQPQHF.

The V and J genes are TRBV28 and TRBJ2-7, with D possibly matching TRBD1 (6 bases). Germline V gene lookup returns CDR1 MDHEN and CDR2 SYDVKM. The CDR3 sequence is 14 residues long. V was shortened by 6 bases and J by 2 bases, with 14 bases between the two germline ends. The CDR3 reads CASRGTGYPYEQYF. CDR3 DNA: TGTGCCAGCAGGGGTACAGGGTACCCCTACGAGCAGTACTTC.

J is TRBJ2-1 and V is TRBV7-3; unclear D gene. This CDR3 is built from 13 residues. The germline V gene has CDR1 SGHTA and CDR2 FQGTGA. The V end lost 5 bases, the J end lost 3 bases, and 8 bases lay between the germline ends. Here the CDR3 reads CASSKTSYNEQFF. CDR3 bases: TGTGCCAGCAGCAAAACAAGCTACAATGAGCAGTTCTTC.

This clone has at least ten counts. V is TRBV28 and J is TRBJ1-1, with 7 bases aligning to TRBD1. The trim removed 4 bases at V and 7 bases at J, leaving 9 bases unmatched. CDR1 is MDHEN and CDR2 is SYDVKM in the germline V gene. The CDR3 length is 14 residues. The CDR3 here is CASSSGRWDSEAFF. The CDR3, as DNA: TGTGCCAGCAGTTCAGGCCGCTGGGACAGTGAAGCTTTCTTT.

CDR3 residues: CASSFTGTEGTEAFF. In DNA form, the CDR3 reads TGCGCCAGCAGCTTCACCGGGACCGAGGGAACTGAAGCTTTCTTT. The chain combines TRBV5-1 with TRBJ1-1; D possibly corresponds to TRBD1 (5 bases). With 2 bases removed from V and 5 bases from J, the gap between germline ends came to 16 bases. The CDR3 length is 15 residues. Germline values: CDR1 SGHRS, CDR2 YFSETQ.

The rearrangement uses TRBV5-5 and TRBJ2-7, with D possibly TRBD2 on 6 matching bases. Between the trimmed V and J ends, which lost 5 bases and 0 bases, there was a span of 15 bases. In germline, CDR1 is SGHKS, CDR2 YYEKEE (reference sequence). The length of the CDR3 is 15 residues. The CDR3 region has the DNA TGTGCCAGCAGGAACCCCGGGACTGGCTCCTACGAGCAGTACTTC. Translated: CASRNPGTGSYEQYF. The whole variable domain, filled in from reference TRBV5-5 and TRBJ2-7, reads DAGVTQSPTHLIKTRGQQVTLRCSPISGHKSVSWYQQVLGQGPQFIFQYYEKEERGRGNFPDRFSARQFPNYSSELNVNALLLGDSALYLCASRNPGTGSYEQYFGPGTRLTVT.

This chain links TRBV7-2 with TRBJ2-5; D unresolved. The germline V and J ends were trimmed by 3 bases and 0 bases, with 14 bases remaining between them. Germline V CDR1 and CDR2: SGHTA, FQGNSA. The length of the CDR3 is 16 residues. DNA of the CDR3: TGTGCCAGCAGCTTCCAGCACAGTTCCTACCAAGAGACCCAGTACTTC. The encoded protein is CASSFQHSSYQETQYF.

The chain recombines TRBV28 with TRBJ2-3, with a tentative D call TRBD1 (6 bases). Germline V gives CDR1 MDHEN, CDR2 SYDVKM. Between the trimmed V and J ends, which lost 2 bases and 1 base, there was a span of 13 bases. The CDR3 runs to 16 residues. The DNA of the CDR3 is TGTGCCAGCAGTTTAGTTGGCAGGGGTGGCACAGATACGCAGTATTTT. Amino acids: CASSLVGRGGTDTQYF.

This clone was observed a few times. Within the sample, other DNA sequences also encode this same CDR3. The genes are TRBV29-1 and TRBJ2-1; D remains unclear. Trimming took 5 bases from V and 0 from J, leaving 8 bases between them. CDR3 length: 13 residues. Germline CDR1 SQVTM, CDR2 ANQGSEA. The DNA of the CDR3 is TGCAGCGTTAGCAGATACTCCTACAATGAGCAGTTCTTC. It is translated as CSVSRYSYNEQFF.

The chain links TRBV7-3 to TRBJ2-3; D uncertain. The V end was cut by 5 bases, the J end by 2 bases, with 11 bases between. The germline gives CDR1 SGHTA, CDR2 FQGTGA. CDR3 length: 14 residues. The CDR3 loop reads CASSRVPVTDTQYF. The CDR3 coding sequence is TGTGCCAGCAGCCGAGTACCAGTCACAGATACGCAGTATTTT.

The genes are TRBV7-2 and TRBJ2-3, with TRBD2 matching over 7 bases. Trimming cost V 1 base and J 2 bases; bases outside gene matches: 6. The CDR3 covers 16 residues. Germline CDR1 is SGHTA and CDR2 is FQGNSA. The CDR3 loop reads CASSLGRAGATDTQYF. CDR3 DNA sequence: TGTGCCAGCAGCTTAGGTCGTGCGGGAGCCACAGATACGCAGTATTTT. The variable domain in full, completed from reference TRBV7-2 and TRBJ2-3, reads GAGVSQSPSNKVTEKGKDVELRCDPISGHTALYWYRQSLGQGLEFLIYFQGNSAPDKSGLPSDRFSAERTGGSVSTLTIQRTQQEDSAVYLCASSLGRAGATDTQYFGPGTRLTVL.

The gene calls are TRBV7-2 and TRBJ2-1, with unresolved D. Trimming left V 5 bases short and J 4 bases short, with 6 bases between. CDR3 length: 12 residues. Germline V gene sequence: CDR1 SGHTA, CDR2 FQGNSA. Here the CDR3 reads CASSDRYNEQFF. The CDR3 region has the DNA TGTGCCAGCAGCGACCGATACAATGAGCAGTTCTTC. Full variable domain (remainder filled in from reference TRBV7-2 and TRBJ2-1): GAGVSQSPSNKVTEKGKDVELRCDPISGHTALYWYRQSLGQGLEFLIYFQGNSAPDKSGLPSDRFSAERTGGSVSTLTIQRTQQEDSAVYLCASSDRYNEQFFGPGTRLTVL.

The CDR3 region has the DNA TGCGCCAGCAGCGAGGGGGTTAATAGGGTAGGAGAGACCCAGTACTTC. Protein: CASSEGVNRVGETQYF. This sequence joins TRBV5-1 and TRBJ2-5; TRBD1 might be the D (6 bases). Looked up from germline, CDR1 is SGHRS and CDR2 is YFSETQ. V was shortened by 4 bases and J by 4 bases, with 20 bases between the two germline ends. This CDR3 region has 16 residues.

This clone was recorded a few times. The chain links TRBV6-1 to TRBJ2-1; D uncertain. Germline V gene data show CDR1 as MNHNS and CDR2 as SASEGT. The V end lost 8 bases, the J end lost 8 bases, and 4 bases lay between the germline ends. CDR3 size: 9 residues. The CDR3 bases are TGTGCCAGCCTGTATGAGCAGTTCTTC. Amino acid sequence: CASLYEQFF.

This clone was counted a few times. The chain is built from TRBV25-1 and TRBJ1-4; TRBD1 agrees at 7 bases. The germline CDR1 and CDR2 sequences are MGHDK and SYGVNS. The CDR3 length is 15 residues. With V trimmed by 5 bases and J by 8 bases, 11 bases remained unmatched. The CDR3 DNA reads TGTGCCAGCAGTAACCGACAGGGACTGGGAGAAAAACTGTTTTTT. This sequence encodes CASSNRQGLGEKLFF.